This TCR beta chain appears in the sequencing data of a study of post-analysis software for immune sequencing data. TCR beta libraries were prepared from cDNA with unique molecular identifiers. Via MiXCR, TCRdb re-called the PCR reads, giving one row per CDR3 protein. The top ten hold over 4.5% of the sample, which has about 770,000 distinct CDR3 sequences, just over 45% seen once. This TCR derives from a girl aged 10-17 years with multiple sclerosis. Sequenced sample: blood.

The CDR3 nucleotides read TGCGCCAGCAGCTTGGGTGGCACTCCGGACGTAGATACGCAGTATTTT. Its protein product is CASSLGGTPDVDTQYF. The chain links TRBV5-1 to TRBJ2-3; D is undetermined. The V gene lost 0 bases and the J gene lost 5 bases, with 16 bases spanning the gap. Germline loops: CDR1 SGHRS, CDR2 YFSETQ. This CDR3 is built from 16 residues.